The 27 T cell receptor beta chains presented below share a single source sample, sequenced in a study of cytomegalovirus exposure and HLA in healthy donors. Some clones are missing from TCRdb's copy, which holds only in-frame ones; the method was immunoSEQ multiplex PCR. Of 150,000 to 180,000 clones listed, approximately 86% are singletons. The sequencing input was PBMCs. These receptors came from a human donor in good health.

V gene TRBV5-6 combines with J gene TRBJ2-1, with 7 nucleotides matching TRBD2. The CDR3 is 14 residues long. Per germline, CDR1 SGHDT and CDR2 YYEEEE. V lost 4 bases to trimming and J lost 6 bases; unmatched junction nucleotides: 7. The CDR3 nucleotides are TGTGCCAGCAGCCATTCGGGACTACCCAATGAGCAGTTCTTC. Its translation: CASSHSGLPNEQFF.

V is TRBV27 and J is TRBJ2-7; 7 bases fit TRBD2. The CDR3 runs 15 residues. The ends lost 2 bases at V and 7 bases at J; junction bases unmatched: 11. Germline V gene data show CDR1 as MNHEY and CDR2 as SMNVEV (reference sequence). In nucleotides, the CDR3 is TGTGCCAGCAGTTTAAAGGCAGGGAGGGTCGGGGAGCAGTACTTC. Protein product: CASSLKAGRVGEQYF.

This chain links TRBV5-8 with TRBJ2-1; 7 bases align to TRBD2. Germline trimming cut 4 bases from V and 4 bases from J; bases unmatched to any gene: 8. The CDR3 loop spans 15 amino acids. Germline V lookup: CDR1 SGHTS, CDR2 YDEGEE. The CDR3 sequence: CASSGRASFYNEQFF. In nucleotides, the CDR3 is TGTGCCAGCAGCGGGAGGGCTAGTTTTTACAATGAGCAGTTCTTC.

The CDR3 region has the DNA TGCGCCAGCAGTCACCTGGGACACGGGGAGACTAGCGGGAGGTCCTTCTACGAGCAGTACTTC. Translation gives CASSHLGHGETSGRSFYEQYF. The chain joins TRBV23-1 to TRBJ2-7, with TRBD2 matching 13 bases. TRBV23-1 is an ORF for which the function is uncertain. V gave up 3 bases and J gave up 3 bases; unmatched junction bases: 20. The CDR3 sequence is 21 residues long.

The chain recombines TRBV20-1 with TRBJ2-1; D unclear. The V and J ends lost 3 bases and 10 bases respectively, with 7 bases between them. The CDR3 totals 10 residues. Germline CDR1 is DFQATT and CDR2 is SNEGSKA (reference sequence). CDR3 DNA sequence: TGCAGTGCTAGTTTGGCCGAGCAGTTCTTC. Protein sequence: CSASLAEQFF.

The chain is built from TRBV5-1 and TRBJ2-1, with 11 bases aligning to TRBD2. Germline CDR1 SGHRS, CDR2 YFSETQ. Germline trimming cut 4 bases from V and 9 bases from J; bases unmatched to any gene: 21. This CDR3 is 19 amino acids long. CDR3 DNA: TGCGCCAGCAGCCATCAACCCCCAGCAAGACTAGCGGGGATCACTGAGCAGTTCTTC. The encoded protein is CASSHQPPARLAGITEQFF.

The V and J genes are TRBV5-1 and TRBJ1-1; 7 positions agree with TRBD1. With V trimmed by 2 bases and J by 0 bases, 4 bases remained unmatched. Germline CDR1 and CDR2: SGHRS and YFSETQ. This CDR3 spans 15 amino acids. The CDR3 here is CASSLEGQLNTEAFF. CDR3 in DNA: TGCGCCAGCAGCTTAGAGGGACAGCTGAACACTGAAGCTTTCTTT.

The rearrangement joins TRBV28 to TRBJ1-2, with TRBD1 identical over 7 bases. V was clipped by 6 bases and J by 6 bases; unmatched bases: 7. Germline V gene data show CDR1 as MDHEN and CDR2 as SYDVKM. This CDR3 spans 13 amino acids. This CDR3 reads CASRFQGEDGYTF. The CDR3 DNA reads as TGTGCCAGCAGGTTTCAGGGGGAGGATGGCTACACCTTC.

This sequence joins TRBV28 and TRBJ1-2; possibly TRBD1 for D (5 bases). CDR1 is MDHEN, CDR2 SYDVKM, per germline. This CDR3 region has 15 residues. The V and J ends lost 3 bases and 4 bases respectively, with 15 bases between them. CDR3 in amino acids: CASSFGGSTIYGYTF. The CDR3 DNA is TGTGCCAGCAGTTTTGGGGGGTCCACAATCTATGGCTACACCTTC.

V and J are TRBV4-1 and TRBJ2-7, with D tentatively TRBD1 (5 bases). With 3 bases removed from V and 2 bases from J, the gap between germline ends came to 8 bases. Germline CDR1 is MGHRA and CDR2 is YSYEKL. The CDR3 has 13 amino acids. The CDR3 reads CASSQTETYEQYF. The CDR3 nucleotides are TGCGCCAGCAGCCAGACAGAAACCTACGAGCAGTACTTC.

The chain has TRBV4-3 and TRBJ2-7, with 8 bases lining up with TRBD2. V lost 1 base, J lost 9 bases, and 17 bases stayed unmatched. The germline gives CDR1 LGHNA, CDR2 YSLEER. The CDR3 runs to 17 residues. CDR3 DNA sequence: TGCGCCAGCAGCCAAGTGGCGCGGGGGGCCTTATTTAGTGGGCAGTACTTC. It encodes CASSQVARGALFSGQYF.

This chain uses TRBV28 with TRBJ1-3, with D hard to call. The CDR3 loop spans 14 amino acids. Germline lookup yields CDR1 MDHEN and CDR2 SYDVKM. Trimming shortened V by 3 bases and J by 8 bases, and 14 bases separated the two germline ends. The CDR3 sequence: CASSFLPGLDTIYF. The CDR3 DNA follows: TGTGCCAGCAGTTTTCTCCCGGGGTTGGACACCATATATTTT.

The chain recombines TRBV7-9 with TRBJ1-1; 8 nucleotides align to TRBD1. CDR1 and CDR2 from the germline V gene are SEHNR and FQNEAQ (reference sequence). Losses at the gene ends were 4 bases for V and 4 bases for J; bases not matched to a gene: 8. The CDR3 is 15 residues long. The CDR3 bases are TGTGCCAGCAGCTCGGAAGACAGGGGTTTCACTGAAGCTTTCTTT. This encodes CASSSEDRGFTEAFF.

V usage is TRBV7-9 and J usage is TRBJ2-7; 7 positions agree with TRBD2. J was trimmed by 7 bases and V by 0 bases; bases with no gene match: 6. CDR1 SEHNR and CDR2 FQNEAQ come from the germline V gene (reference sequence). The CDR3 totals 14 residues. CDR3 coding DNA: TGTGCCAGCAGCTTAGCATCCGGGGGGAGGGAGCAGTACTTC. Its protein product is CASSLASGGREQYF.

This clone appeared once. This chain links TRBV4-1 with TRBJ1-1, with D perhaps matching TRBD1 (6 bases). Trimming took 3 bases from V and 5 from J, leaving 22 bases between them. The CDR3 is 17 residues long. Germline CDR1 is MGHRA and CDR2 is YSYEKL. The CDR3 protein is CASSHGPQGPQRTEAFF. CDR3 DNA sequence: TGCGCCAGCAGCCATGGACCACAGGGCCCCCAGCGGACTGAAGCTTTCTTT.

The V and J genes are TRBV7-6 and TRBJ2-1; 8 positions match TRBD2. The CDR3 consists of 16 residues. Germline assignment: CDR1 SGHVS and CDR2 FNYEAQ. Unmatched junction bases numbered 15, after V lost 6 bases and J lost 8 bases. The CDR3 loop reads CASSLFSGTSKDEQFF. The CDR3 DNA reads as TGTGCCAGCAGTTTGTTCTCCGGGACTAGTAAAGATGAGCAGTTCTTC.

The V call is TRBV6-5, the J call TRBJ2-1, with 9 bases lining up with TRBD1. V was pared by 5 bases and J by 4 bases, with 6 bases of the junction left unmatched. Germline values: CDR1 MNHEY, CDR2 SVGAGI. The CDR3 is 15 residues long. CDR3 sequence (DNA): TGTGCCAGCAGTAAAGACAGGGGGTTTTACAATGAGCAGTTCTTC. Encoded protein: CASSKDRGFYNEQFF.

Written as DNA, the CDR3 is TGTGCCAGCAGTTACGGCGGGATTAAAGAGACCCAGTACTTC. Translating it yields CASSYGGIKETQYF. This chain links TRBV6-6 with TRBJ2-5; perhaps TRBD2 as D (6 bases). There are 14 residues in the CDR3. Germline CDR1 is MNHNY and CDR2 is SVGAGI (reference sequence). The V end lost 2 bases, the J end lost 3 bases, and 10 bases lay between the germline ends.

The chain is built from TRBV30 and TRBJ1-2, with D tentatively TRBD1 (5 bases). The CDR3 length is 13 residues. The germline V gene encodes CDR1 GTSNPN and CDR2 SVGIG (reference sequence). Trimming took off 5 bases at V and 6 bases at J, with 16 bases between the two ends. CDR3 protein: CAWGPGGVDGYTF. The CDR3 DNA reads as TGTGCCTGGGGGCCGGGGGGAGTGGATGGCTACACCTTC.

J is TRBJ2-7 and V is TRBV5-1; D uncertain. The CDR3 contains 12 residues. The V end was cut by 0 bases, the J end by 5 bases, with 6 bases between. Germline loops: CDR1 SGHRS, CDR2 YFSETQ. CDR3 loop: CASSLGADEQYF. The CDR3 DNA reads as TGCGCCAGCAGCTTGGGTGCGGACGAGCAGTACTTC.

The chain carries TRBV5-1 and TRBJ1-2; weak D call: TRBD1 (5 bases). Germline V gene lookup returns CDR1 SGHRS and CDR2 YFSETQ. Trimming pared 1 base from V and 6 bases from J, leaving 10 bases between. The length of the CDR3 is 13 residues. The CDR3 DNA sequence: TGCGCCAGCAGCTTGAGTGGCAGGGATGGCTACACCTTC. Translation: CASSLSGRDGYTF.

This chain joins TRBV28 and TRBJ1-5, with D maybe TRBD1 (6 bases). CDR1 MDHEN and CDR2 SYDVKM come from the germline V gene. There are 12 residues in the CDR3. V was trimmed by 1 base and J by 16 bases, leaving 14 bases between them. CDR3 residues: CASSLSGGQGHF. The CDR3 DNA is TGTGCCAGCAGTTTATCGGGGGGGCAGGGCCATTTT.

This clone was found once. V and J are TRBV5-1 and TRBJ2-7; 8 bases line up with TRBD2. V was clipped by 3 bases and J by 5 bases; unmatched bases: 10. This CDR3 spans 15 amino acids. Germline CDR1 is SGHRS and CDR2 is YFSETQ. CDR3 in DNA: TGCGCCAGCAGCTCCCGGGGGCGGGAGGTCGACGAGCAGTACTTC. Encoded protein: CASSSRGREVDEQYF.

This CDR3 is CASRPGTGGSYEQYF. CDR3 coding DNA: TGTGCCAGCAGACCCGGGACAGGGGGTTCCTACGAGCAGTACTTC. This sequence joins TRBV28 and TRBJ2-7; TRBD1 agrees at 11 bases. With 6 bases clipped from V and 1 base from J, the junction kept 5 bases outside the gene matches. This CDR3 comprises 15 residues. The germline gives CDR1 MDHEN, CDR2 SYDVKM. Using reference TRBV28 and TRBJ2-7 for the parts outside the CDR3, the full variable domain is DVKVTQSSRYLVKRTGEKVFLECVQDMDHENMFWYRQDPGLGLRLIYFSYDVKMKEKGDIPEGYSVSREKKERFSLILESASTNQTSMYLCASRPGTGGSYEQYFGPGTRLTVT.

The gene calls are TRBV27 and TRBJ2-7, with D perhaps matching TRBD1 (7 bases). This CDR3 region has 15 residues. Germline lookup yields CDR1 MNHEY and CDR2 SMNVEV (reference sequence). Trimming pared 2 bases from V and 7 bases from J, leaving 18 bases between. CDR3 loop: CASSLATGSAGEQYF. The CDR3 DNA follows: TGTGCCAGCAGTTTAGCGACAGGGTCTGCGGGGGAGCAGTACTTC.

The chain employs TRBV5-1 and TRBJ1-2, with 8 bases lining up with TRBD1. The V gene's germline CDR1 is SGHRS and CDR2 YFSETQ. After removal of 4 bases from V and 3 bases from J, the junction contained 8 bases not matched to a gene. This CDR3 has 15 residues. The CDR3 DNA sequence: TGCGCCAGCAGCACGGTCTCAGGGGGCGACTATGGCTACACCTTC. It specifies CASSTVSGGDYGYTF.

V usage is TRBV6-5 and J usage is TRBJ1-4; D is possibly TRBD1 (6 bases). The germline V gene encodes CDR1 MNHEY and CDR2 SVGAGI. V was trimmed by 5 bases and J by 1 base, leaving 8 bases between them. The CDR3 extends over 14 amino acids. CDR3 sequence reads: CASSTGITNEKLFF. Here the CDR3 DNA reads TGTGCCAGCAGTACAGGGATAACTAATGAAAAACTGTTTTTT.